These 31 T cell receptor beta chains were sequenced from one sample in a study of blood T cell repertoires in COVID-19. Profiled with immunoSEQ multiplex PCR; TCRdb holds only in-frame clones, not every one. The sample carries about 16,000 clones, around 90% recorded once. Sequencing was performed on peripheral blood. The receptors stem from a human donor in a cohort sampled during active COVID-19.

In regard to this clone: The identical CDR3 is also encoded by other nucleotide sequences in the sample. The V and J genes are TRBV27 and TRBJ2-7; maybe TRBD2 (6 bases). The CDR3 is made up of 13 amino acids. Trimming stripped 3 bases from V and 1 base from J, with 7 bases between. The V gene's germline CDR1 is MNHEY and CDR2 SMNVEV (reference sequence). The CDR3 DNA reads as TGTGCCAGCAGTTTCGGGAGATCCTACGAGCAGTACTTC. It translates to CASSFGRSYEQYF.

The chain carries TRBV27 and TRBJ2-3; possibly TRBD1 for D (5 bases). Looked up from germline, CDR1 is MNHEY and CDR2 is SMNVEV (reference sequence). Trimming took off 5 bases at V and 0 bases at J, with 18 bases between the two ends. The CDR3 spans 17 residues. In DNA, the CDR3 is TGTGCCAGCAGTCCCGACCCCCCCGCAGGGAGCACAGATACGCAGTATTTT. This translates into CASSPDPPAGSTDTQYF.

CDR3 region: CASSQTRGGTEAFF. The CDR3 coding sequence is TGCGCCAGCAGCCAGACCAGGGGTGGAACTGAAGCTTTCTTT. The rearrangement uses TRBV5-1 and TRBJ1-1, with D possibly matching TRBD1 (6 bases). The CDR3 runs 14 residues. The germline V gene encodes CDR1 SGHRS and CDR2 YFSETQ. V dropped 4 bases and J dropped 5 bases, with 15 bases sitting between them.

CDR3 residues: CASSLYSYGYTF. DNA of the CDR3: TGTGCCAGCAGCCTATACAGCTATGGCTACACCTTC. The rearrangement links TRBV12-3 or TRBV12-4 to TRBJ1-2; no clear D. The CDR3 consists of 12 residues. V was cut by 6 bases and J by 4 bases, with 9 bases left in between.

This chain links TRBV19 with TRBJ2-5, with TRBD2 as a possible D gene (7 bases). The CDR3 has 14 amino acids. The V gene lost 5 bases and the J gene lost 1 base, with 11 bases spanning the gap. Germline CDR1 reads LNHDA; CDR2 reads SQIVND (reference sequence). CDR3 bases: TGTGCCAGTAGTCCCCGGGGGGCCCAAGAGACCCAGTACTTC. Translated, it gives CASSPRGAQETQYF.

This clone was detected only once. CDR3 residues: CASSVGGLAADTQYF. The CDR3 DNA reads TGTGCCAGCAGCGTAGGGGGACTAGCAGCTGATACGCAGTATTTT. The rearrangement links TRBV9 to TRBJ2-3; 9 bases match TRBD2. Germline CDR1 reads SGDLS; CDR2 reads YYNGEE. There are 15 residues in the CDR3. The ends lost 0 bases at V and 6 bases at J; junction bases unmatched: 5. Looking up the rest from reference TRBV9 and TRBJ2-3 gives the full variable domain: DSGVTQTPKHLITATGQRVTLRCSPRSGDLSVYWYQQSLDQGLQFLIQYYNGEERAKGNILERFSAQQFPDLHSELNLSSLELGDSALYFCASSVGGLAADTQYFGPGTRLTVL.

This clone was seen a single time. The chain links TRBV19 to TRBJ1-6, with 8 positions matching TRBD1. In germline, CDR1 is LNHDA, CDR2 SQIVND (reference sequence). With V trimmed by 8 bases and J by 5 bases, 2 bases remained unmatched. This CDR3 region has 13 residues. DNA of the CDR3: TGTGCCAGTCGACAGGGGAATAATTCACCCCTCCACTTT. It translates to CASRQGNNSPLHF.

The CDR3 nucleotides are TGTGCCAGCATGCAATTCGGACAGGTACCCTACGAGCAGTACTTC. Translating gives CASMQFGQVPYEQYF. This chain connects TRBV6-5 to TRBJ2-7; 7 bases map to TRBD1. The junction had 11 bases not matched to a gene; V was cut back by 7 bases and J by 2 bases. This CDR3 is 15 amino acids long. CDR1 is MNHEY and CDR2 is SVGAGI in the germline V gene.

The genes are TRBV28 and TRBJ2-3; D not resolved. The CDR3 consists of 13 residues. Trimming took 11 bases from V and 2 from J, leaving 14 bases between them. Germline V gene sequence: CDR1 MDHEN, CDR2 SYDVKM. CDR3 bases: TGTGCCTCCCGAGGAAGATCCACAGATACGCAGTATTTT. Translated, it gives CASRGRSTDTQYF.

The CDR3 spells CASRWGGGDTQYF. CDR3 bases: TGTGCCAGTCGGTGGGGGGGCGGCGATACGCAGTATTTT. The rearrangement links TRBV6-5 to TRBJ2-3, with D possibly being TRBD2 (7 bases). CDR1 and CDR2 (germline): MNHEY, SVGAGI. CDR3 length: 13 residues. Trimming took off 9 bases at V and 6 bases at J, with 16 bases between the two ends.

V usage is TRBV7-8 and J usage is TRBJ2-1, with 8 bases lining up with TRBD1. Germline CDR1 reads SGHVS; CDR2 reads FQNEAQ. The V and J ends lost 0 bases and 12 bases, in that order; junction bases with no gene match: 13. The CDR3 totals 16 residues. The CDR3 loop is CASSLAPGQARLGQFF. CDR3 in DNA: TGTGCCAGCAGCTTAGCGCCGGGACAGGCCCGGTTGGGGCAGTTCTTC.

The CDR3 region has the DNA TGTGCCAGCAGAGCGTACCAAACTAGCACAGATACGCAGTATTTT. Protein: CASRAYQTSTDTQYF. V and J are TRBV6-6 and TRBJ2-3; no clear D. The length of the CDR3 is 15 residues. Trimming cost V 6 bases and J 0 bases, with 13 bases left between them. Germline CDR1 and CDR2: MNHNY and SVGAGI (reference sequence).

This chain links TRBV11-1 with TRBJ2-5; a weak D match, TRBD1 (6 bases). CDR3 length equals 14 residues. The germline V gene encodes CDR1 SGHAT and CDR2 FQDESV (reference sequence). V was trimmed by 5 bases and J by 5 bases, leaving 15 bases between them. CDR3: CASSASGGEETQYF. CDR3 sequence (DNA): TGTGCCAGCAGCGCTAGTGGGGGCGAGGAGACCCAGTACTTC. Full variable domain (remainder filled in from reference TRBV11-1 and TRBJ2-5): EAEVAQSPRYKITEKSQAVAFWCDPISGHATLYWYRQILGQGPELLVQFQDESVVDDSQLPKDRFSAERLKGVDSTLKIQPAELGDSAMYLCASSASGGEETQYFGPGTRLLVL.

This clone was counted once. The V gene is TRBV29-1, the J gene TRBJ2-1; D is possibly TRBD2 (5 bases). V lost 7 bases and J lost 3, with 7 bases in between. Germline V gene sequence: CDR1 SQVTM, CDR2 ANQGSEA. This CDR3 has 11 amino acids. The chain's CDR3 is CSGTVYNEQFF. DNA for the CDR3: TGCAGCGGGACTGTCTACAATGAGCAGTTCTTC.

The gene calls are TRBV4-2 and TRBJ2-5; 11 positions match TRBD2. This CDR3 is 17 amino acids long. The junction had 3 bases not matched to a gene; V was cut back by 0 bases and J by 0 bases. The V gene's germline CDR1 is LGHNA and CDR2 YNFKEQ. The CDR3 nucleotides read TGTGCCAGCAGCCAAGATGTAGCGGGGGGGAACCAAGAGACCCAGTACTTC. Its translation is CASSQDVAGGNQETQYF.

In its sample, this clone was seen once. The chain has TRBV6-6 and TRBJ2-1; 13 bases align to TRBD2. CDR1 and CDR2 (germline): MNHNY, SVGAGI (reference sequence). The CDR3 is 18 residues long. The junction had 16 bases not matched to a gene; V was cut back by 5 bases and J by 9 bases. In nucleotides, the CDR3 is TGTGCCAGCAGTCTCTACGGACTAGCGGGGGCCCTGGGTACTGAGCAGTTCTTC. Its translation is CASSLYGLAGALGTEQFF.

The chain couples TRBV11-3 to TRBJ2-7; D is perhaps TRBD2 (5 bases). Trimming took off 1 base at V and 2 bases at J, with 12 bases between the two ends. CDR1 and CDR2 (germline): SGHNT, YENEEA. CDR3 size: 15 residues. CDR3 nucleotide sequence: TGTGCCAGCAGCTTAGGAGGGCCAGTCGCCTACGAGCAGTACTTC. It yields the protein CASSLGGPVAYEQYF.

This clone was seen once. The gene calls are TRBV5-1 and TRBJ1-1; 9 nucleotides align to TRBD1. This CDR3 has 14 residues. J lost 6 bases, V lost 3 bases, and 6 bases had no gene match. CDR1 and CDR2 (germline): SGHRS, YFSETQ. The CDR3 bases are TGCGCCAGCAGCTCGACAGGGGGAATGCCTGAAGCTTTCTTT. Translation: CASSSTGGMPEAFF. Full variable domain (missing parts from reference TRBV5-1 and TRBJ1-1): KAGVTQTPRYLIKTRGQQVTLSCSPISGHRSVSWYQQTPGQGLQFLFEYFSETQRNKGNFPGRFSGRQFSNSRSEMNVSTLELGDSALYLCASSSTGGMPEAFFGQGTRLTVV.

Here the CDR3 reads CASTLGGSGNQPQHF. The CDR3 DNA follows: TGTGCCAGCACCCTAGGAGGATCTGGCAATCAGCCCCAGCATTTT. The chain joins TRBV7-9 to TRBJ1-5; no firm D call. The V gene's germline CDR1 is SEHNR and CDR2 FQNEAQ (reference sequence). This CDR3 is 15 amino acids long. Trimming removed 7 bases at V and 2 bases at J, with 15 bases between.

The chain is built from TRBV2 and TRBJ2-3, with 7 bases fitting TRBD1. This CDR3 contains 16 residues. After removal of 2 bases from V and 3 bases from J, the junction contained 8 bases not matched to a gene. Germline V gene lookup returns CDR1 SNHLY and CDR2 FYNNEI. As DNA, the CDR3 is TGTGCCAGCAGTGAACTGGCAGGGGGTAAGACAGATACGCAGTATTTT. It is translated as CASSELAGGKTDTQYF.

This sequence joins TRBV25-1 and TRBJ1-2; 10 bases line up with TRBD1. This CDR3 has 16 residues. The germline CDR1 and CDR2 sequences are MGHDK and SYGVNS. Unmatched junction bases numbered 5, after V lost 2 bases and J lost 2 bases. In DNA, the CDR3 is TGTGCCAGCAGTGAAAGGGCGGGACAGGGGAACTATGGCTACACCTTC. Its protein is CASSERAGQGNYGYTF.

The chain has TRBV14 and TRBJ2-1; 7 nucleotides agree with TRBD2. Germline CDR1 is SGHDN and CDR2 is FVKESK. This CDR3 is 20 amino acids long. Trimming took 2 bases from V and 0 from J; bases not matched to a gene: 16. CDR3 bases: TGTGCCAGCAGCCAAAATAGGTTCGGCGACGGGAGGAGCTCCTACAATGAGCAGTTCTTC. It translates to CASSQNRFGDGRSSYNEQFF. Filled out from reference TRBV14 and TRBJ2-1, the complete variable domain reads EAGVTQFPSHSVIEKGQTVTLRCDPISGHDNLYWYRRVMGKEIKFLLHFVKESKQDESGMPNNRFLAERTGGTYSTLKVQPAELEDSGVYFCASSQNRFGDGRSSYNEQFFGPGTRLTVL.

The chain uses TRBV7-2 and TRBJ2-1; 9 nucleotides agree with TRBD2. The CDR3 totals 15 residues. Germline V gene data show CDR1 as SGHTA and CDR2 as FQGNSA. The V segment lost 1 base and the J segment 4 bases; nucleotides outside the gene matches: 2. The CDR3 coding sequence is TGTGCCAGCAGCTTAGAGACTAGCGGATACAATGAGCAGTTCTTC. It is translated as CASSLETSGYNEQFF.

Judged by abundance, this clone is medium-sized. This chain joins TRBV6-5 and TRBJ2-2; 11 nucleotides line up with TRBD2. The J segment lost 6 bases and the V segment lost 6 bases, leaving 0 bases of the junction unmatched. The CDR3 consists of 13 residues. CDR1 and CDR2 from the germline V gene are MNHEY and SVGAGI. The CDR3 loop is CASRLAGAGELFF. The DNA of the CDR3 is TGTGCCAGCAGACTAGCGGGAGCCGGGGAGCTGTTTTTT.

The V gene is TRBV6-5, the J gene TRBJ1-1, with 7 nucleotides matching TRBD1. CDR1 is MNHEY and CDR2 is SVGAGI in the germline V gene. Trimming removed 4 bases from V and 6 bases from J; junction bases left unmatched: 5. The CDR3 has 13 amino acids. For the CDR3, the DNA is TGTGCCAGCAGTTCACCCGGGACAGCTGAAGCTTTCTTT. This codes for CASSSPGTAEAFF.

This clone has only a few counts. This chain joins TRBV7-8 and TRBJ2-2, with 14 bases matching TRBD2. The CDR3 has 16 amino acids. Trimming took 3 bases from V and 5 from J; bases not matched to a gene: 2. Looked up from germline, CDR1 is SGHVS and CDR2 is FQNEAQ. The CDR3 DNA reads TGTGCCAGCAGCTTCCGGACTAGCGGGGGGACCGGGGAGCTGTTTTTT. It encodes CASSFRTSGGTGELFF.

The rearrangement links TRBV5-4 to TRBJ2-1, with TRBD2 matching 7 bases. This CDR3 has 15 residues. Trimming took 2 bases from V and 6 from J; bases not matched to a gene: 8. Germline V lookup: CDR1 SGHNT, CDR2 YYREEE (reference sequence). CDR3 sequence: CASSLDWTSGNEQFF. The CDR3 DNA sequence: TGTGCCAGCAGCTTAGATTGGACTAGTGGCAATGAGCAGTTCTTC.

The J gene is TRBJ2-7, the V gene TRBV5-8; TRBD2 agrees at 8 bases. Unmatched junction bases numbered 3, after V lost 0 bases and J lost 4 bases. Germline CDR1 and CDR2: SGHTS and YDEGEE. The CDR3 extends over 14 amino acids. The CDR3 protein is CASSLAGGMYEQYF. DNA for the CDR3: TGTGCCAGCAGCTTGGCGGGAGGGATGTACGAGCAGTACTTC.

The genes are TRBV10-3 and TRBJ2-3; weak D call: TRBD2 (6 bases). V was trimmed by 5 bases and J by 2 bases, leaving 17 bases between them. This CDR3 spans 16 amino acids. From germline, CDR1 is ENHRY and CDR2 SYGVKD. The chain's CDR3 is CAISRAGGINTDTQYF. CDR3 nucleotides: TGTGCCATCAGTCGGGCAGGAGGGATAAACACAGATACGCAGTATTTT.

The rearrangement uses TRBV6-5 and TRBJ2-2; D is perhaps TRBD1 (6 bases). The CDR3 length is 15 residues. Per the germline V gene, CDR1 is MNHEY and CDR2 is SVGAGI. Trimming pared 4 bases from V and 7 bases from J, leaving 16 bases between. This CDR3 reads CASSLSGHQDGELFF. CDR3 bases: TGTGCCAGCAGTTTATCGGGACATCAGGACGGGGAGCTGTTTTTT.

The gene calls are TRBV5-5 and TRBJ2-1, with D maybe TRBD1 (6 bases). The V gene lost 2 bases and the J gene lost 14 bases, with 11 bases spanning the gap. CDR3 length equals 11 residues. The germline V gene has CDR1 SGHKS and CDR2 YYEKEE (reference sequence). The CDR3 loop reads CASSFPGDEFF. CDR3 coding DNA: TGTGCCAGCAGCTTCCCAGGGGATGAGTTCTTC.